The sequence of this TCR beta chain was determined in a study of T cell responses to AZD1222 COVID-19 vaccine. Here immunoSEQ multiplex PCR was the method, and the copy in TCRdb shows in-frame clones only, minus some. The table lists tens of thousands of clones, around four fifths of them singletons, with about 12% in the top ten. CDR3 length equals 14 residues. The V gene lost 6 bases and the J gene lost 3 bases, with 14 bases spanning the gap. Germline lookup yields CDR1 SEHNR and CDR2 FQNEAQ (reference sequence). The rearrangement joins TRBV7-9 to TRBJ1-1; no firm D call. The sequence was obtained from an adult in good health. The sequencing used peripheral blood, collected on day 0 of AZD1222 vaccination. CDR3 sequence (DNA): TGTGCCAGCAGAGGTGAAGGGTTTGACACTGAAGCTTTCTTT. Translated, it gives CASRGEGFDTEAFF.